This T cell receptor (beta chain) emerged from a study of T cell clusters in autoimmune cytopenias. Findings and caveats of the study: Primary autoimmune cytopenia patients seemingly lacked the physiological T cell clusters found in healthy donors. TRB repertoire shifts in secondary cytopenia and chronic lymphocytic leukemia mostly reflected lymphoma, not autoimmunity. The cluster-lack signature was not seen for secondary cytopenia versus chronic lymphocytic leukemia.

As regards this clonotype: The antigen is undetermined.

CDR3 length equals 15 residues. Germline V lookup: CDR1 SEHNR, CDR2 FQNEAQ (reference sequence). TRB was amplified from approximately 250 ng of peripheral blood genomic DNA per sample. TRB rearrangements were amplified by touch-down multiplex PCR with mixed TRB-A/B primers. TCRdb re-analyzed the multiplex PCR reads; it lists each CDR3 protein once, without DNA. The sample has about 10,000 distinct CDR3 sequences. Sequenced sample: peripheral blood. The chain combines TRBV7-9 with TRBJ2-1; TCRdb gives TRBD1 as the D gene, but with no DNA this cannot be confirmed. The TCR comes from a human donor with an autoimmune cytopenia or autoimmune hepatitis (not recorded which). Here the CDR3 reads CASSSDARDGNEQFF.